The rows below give T cell receptor beta chains drawn from one sample of a study of cytomegalovirus exposure and HLA in healthy donors. This table comes from immunoSEQ multiplex PCR, and its TCRdb copy is limited to in-frame clones, with some not included. Its table records almost 45,000 clones. The sequenced sample was PBMCs. The receptors derive from a male donor in good health and CMV-seronegative. Each CDR3 is given with its conserved first and last residue. A D gene is named only where the DNA matches it firmly. Clone size is given for some rows only: seen once, a few or many times, or a class if the clone is expanded.

d_gene	abundance	v_gene	j_gene	CDR3aa	CDR3nt
-	-	TRBV7-3	TRBJ2-3	CASSLRGSDTQYF	TGTGCCAGCAGCCTTAGGGGTTCAGATACGCAGTATTTT
-	-	TRBV4-1	TRBJ1-4	CASSQGHGNRDEKLFF	TGCGCCAGCAGCCAAGGACACGGGAATAGGGATGAAAAACTGTTTTTT
-	-	TRBV28	TRBJ2-7	CASTLGGGAGYEQYF	TGTGCCAGCACCTTAGGGGGGGGAGCTGGTTACGAGCAGTACTTC
-	-	TRBV5-1	TRBJ2-1	CASSLADSYNEQFF	TGCGCCAGCAGCTTGGCCGACAGTTACAATGAGCAGTTCTTC
-	-	TRBV4-2	TRBJ1-2	CASSQDPDPRGGYTF	TGTGCCAGCAGCCAAGATCCGGACCCAAGGGGTGGCTACACCTTC
TRBD1	-	TRBV9	TRBJ2-5	CASSVGGTAQETQYF	TGTGCCAGCAGCGTAGGTGGGACAGCCCAAGAGACCCAGTACTTC
TRBD2	-	TRBV19	TRBJ2-7	CASSIGAGTYYPYEQYF	TGTGCCAGTAGTATTGGAGCGGGGACTTACTATCCTTACGAGCAGTACTTC
TRBD1	-	TRBV19	TRBJ2-3	CASRRDRGQDTQYF	TGTGCCAGTAGGCGGGACAGGGGGCAAGATACGCAGTATTTT
-	-	TRBV19	TRBJ2-5	CASSIRSTISTQETQYF	TGTGCCAGTAGTATCAGGTCGACTATCAGTACCCAAGAGACCCAGTACTTC
-	-	TRBV20-1	TRBJ1-2	CSASDSYGYTF	TGCAGTGCAAGCGACAGCTATGGCTACACCTTC
-	-	TRBV7-9	TRBJ1-1	CASSGWDSKNTEAFF	TGTGCCAGCAGCGGTTGGGACTCGAAGAACACTGAAGCTTTCTTT
TRBD1	-	TRBV18	TRBJ2-5	CASSPSTGGEAQYF	TGTGCCAGCTCACCAAGTACAGGGGGTGAGGCCCAGTACTTC
-	-	TRBV29-1	TRBJ2-7	CSVEGQADGEQYF	TGCAGCGTTGAAGGACAAGCGGACGGGGAGCAGTACTTC
-	-	TRBV6-5	TRBJ2-1	CATSRSDEQFF	TGTGCTACATCTCGGAGCGATGAGCAGTTCTTC
-	-	TRBV18	TRBJ1-1	CASSPTAQGDAEAFF	TGTGCCAGCTCCCCCACCGCCCAGGGCGACGCTGAAGCTTTCTTT
-	-	TRBV18	TRBJ2-3	CASSQSAGTDTQYF	TGTGCCAGCTCACAATCGGCGGGCACAGATACGCAGTATTTT
-	-	TRBV7-2	TRBJ1-2	CASSLGQIYGYTF	TGTGCCAGCAGCTTAGGACAGATCTATGGCTACACCTTC
TRBD2	-	TRBV15	TRBJ2-7	CATAAGGSSYEQYF	TGTGCCACTGCCGCGGGGGGGAGCTCCTACGAGCAGTACTTC
-	-	TRBV18	TRBJ2-1	CASSTQTSGVRVGNEQFF	TGTGCCAGCTCAACACAGACCTCGGGGGTACGGGTGGGCAATGAGCAGTTCTTC
TRBD1	-	TRBV4-2	TRBJ1-1	CASSPPWTGAEGMNTEAFF	TGTGCCAGCAGCCCGCCTTGGACAGGGGCCGAAGGGATGAACACTGAAGCTTTCTTT
-	-	TRBV5-1	TRBJ1-1	CASKNLGGNTEAFF	TGCGCCAGCAAGAACCTAGGGGGTAACACTGAAGCTTTCTTT
-	-	TRBV28	TRBJ1-5	CASHGGGSQPQHF	TGTGCCAGCCACGGGGGGGGCTCTCAGCCCCAGCATTTT
-	-	TRBV27	TRBJ2-2	CASSLTPGTGELFF	TGTGCCAGCAGTTTAACCCCAGGGACCGGGGAGCTGTTTTTT
TRBD2	-	TRBV19	TRBJ2-2	CASSFYSGSEPGELFF	TGTGCCAGTAGTTTCTATAGCGGGAGTGAGCCCGGGGAGCTGTTTTTT
-	-	TRBV6-6	TRBJ2-7	CASSYSPGVVYEQYF	TGTGCCAGCAGTTACTCACCGGGTGTCGTATACGAGCAGTACTTC
-	-	TRBV11-2	TRBJ1-6	CASSPSAGYNSPLHF	TGTGCCAGCAGCCCAAGCGCAGGGTATAATTCACCCCTCCACTTT
-	-	TRBV9	TRBJ2-2	CASSEPGSSGELFF	TGTGCCAGCAGCGAGCCGGGGAGCTCAGGGGAGCTGTTTTTT
TRBD2	medium-sized	TRBV6-4	TRBJ2-1	CASSRDYSLNNEQFF	TGTGCCAGCAGTCGGGACTATAGCCTAAACAATGAGCAGTTCTTC
TRBD1	-	TRBV29-1	TRBJ1-2	CSVVPPGQGTGGYTF	TGCAGCGTTGTTCCTCCGGGACAGGGAACCGGTGGCTACACCTTC
-	-	TRBV7-3	TRBJ1-2	CASSLSAQSYGYTF	TGTGCCAGCAGCTTATCGGCACAGAGCTATGGCTACACCTTC
-	-	TRBV6-6	TRBJ2-7	CASSYSDVSSYEQYF	TGTGCCAGCAGTTACTCCGATGTTAGCTCCTACGAGCAGTACTTC
-	-	TRBV6-1	TRBJ2-7	CASGPGLNSEYEQYF	TGTGCCAGCGGACCGGGACTCAACTCCGAATACGAGCAGTACTTC
-	-	TRBV7-2	TRBJ1-2	CASSLVTGSFYTF	TGTGCCAGCAGCTTAGTAACGGGTTCCTTCTACACCTTC
-	-	TRBV2	TRBJ1-2	CASSEIIGQGCYTF	TGTGCCAGCAGTGAAATAATCGGGCAGGGGTGCTACACCTTC
-	-	TRBV28	TRBJ1-1	CASSLRRLEAFF	TGTGCCAGCAGTTTAAGGCGGCTTGAAGCTTTCTTT
TRBD1	-	TRBV6-1	TRBJ1-6	CASSWTGENSPLHF	TGTGCCAGCAGTTGGACAGGGGAGAATTCACCCCTCCACTTT
TRBD2	-	TRBV7-9	TRBJ2-2	CASSILAGGNTGELFF	TGTGCCAGCAGCATACTAGCGGGAGGGAACACCGGGGAGCTGTTTTTT
-	-	TRBV7-3	TRBJ2-2	CASTQGVRGTTGELFF	TGTGCCAGCACCCAAGGGGTCAGGGGTACCACCGGGGAGCTGTTTTTT
-	-	TRBV15	TRBJ2-3	CATSRDTPDTQYF	TGTGCCACCAGCAGAGATACACCAGATACGCAGTATTTT
-	-	TRBV28	TRBJ2-7	CASRGGAIDYEQYF	TGTGCCAGCAGGGGGGGGGCCATTGACTACGAGCAGTACTTC
-	-	TRBV6-1	TRBJ2-7	CAASRREPPYEQYF	TGTGCCGCCTCCCGGCGGGAACCCCCCTACGAGCAGTACTTC
-	-	TRBV11-2	TRBJ1-2	CASSYRQPPYGYTF	TGTGCCAGCAGCTACCGACAGCCCCCCTATGGCTACACCTTC
-	-	TRBV29-1	TRBJ2-7	CSVEEGKPGEQYF	TGCAGCGTTGAGGAGGGAAAGCCGGGAGAGCAGTACTTC
-	-	TRBV16	TRBJ2-1	CASSQSSTGEQFF	TGTGCCAGCAGCCAATCGTCAACGGGTGAGCAGTTCTTC
TRBD1	-	TRBV27	TRBJ1-2	CASSWTGSYGYTF	TGTGCCAGCAGTTGGACAGGTTCCTATGGCTACACCTTC
-	-	TRBV21-1	TRBJ2-5	CASTTHPQGGEETQYF	TGTGCCAGCACCACCCATCCCCAGGGAGGGGAAGAGACCCAGTACTTC
-	-	TRBV4-2	TRBJ2-1	CASSQVADSSYNEQFF	TGTGCCAGCAGCCAAGTGGCGGACAGCTCCTACAATGAGCAGTTCTTC
-	-	TRBV19	TRBJ2-7	CASSIAGIGAGLYYEQYF	TGTGCCAGTAGTATCGCCGGTATAGGGGCGGGACTTTACTACGAGCAGTACTTC
TRBD2	-	TRBV27	TRBJ2-1	CASSLTSGSKDEQFF	TGTGCCAGCAGTTTGACTAGCGGGAGTAAAGATGAGCAGTTCTTC
-	-	TRBV30	TRBJ1-6	CAWSPALGVSYNSPLHF	TGTGCCTGGAGTCCCGCCCTAGGAGTGTCCTATAATTCACCCCTCCACTTT
TRBD1	-	TRBV19	TRBJ1-2	CASSFGTVPVYGYTF	TGTGCCAGTAGTTTTGGGACAGTGCCGGTCTATGGCTACACCTTC
-	-	TRBV9	TRBJ2-2	CASSVDLLTGELFF	TGTGCCAGCAGCGTAGATCTGCTAACCGGGGAGCTGTTTTTT
TRBD2	-	TRBV27	TRBJ2-7	CASSLSGGSGGEQYF	TGTGCCAGCAGTTTATCGGGGGGTAGCGGGGGCGAGCAGTACTTC
-	-	TRBV30	TRBJ2-5	CAWSVRSGETQYF	TGTGCCTGGAGTGTACGGTCCGGAGAGACCCAGTACTTC
-	-	TRBV5-4	TRBJ2-7	CASSSGQPAYEQYF	TGTGCCAGCAGCTCCGGACAGCCTGCCTACGAGCAGTACTTC
-	-	TRBV5-1	TRBJ1-5	CASSLTGDPNQPQHF	TGCGCCAGCAGCTTGACAGGCGATCCTAATCAGCCCCAGCATTTT